Many counts were recorded for the clone carrying this TCR beta chain. Its antigen is unidentified. This specimen belongs to a study of CD8+CD57+ T cells in acquired aplastic anemia. For the study at large: Sorting CD4+ and CD8+ cells gave DNA averaging around 3 ug. Healthy donors yielded around 10 million CD4+ cell reads on average.

CDR3 length equals 13 residues. V lost 1 base to trimming and J lost 4 bases, with 8 bases between them. CDR1 is LGHDT, CDR2 YNNKEL, per germline (reference sequence). Notes on the study in general: Common to patients and controls were 25 to 30 CD8+ CDR3 sequences. The study found no significant CD8+ Simpson's diversity difference between patients and controls.

Both TCR beta VDJ combination and CDR3 sequence profiling were carried out. Genomic DNA was the template for this profiling. TCRdb reprocessed the reads via MiXCR and lists one record per CDR3 protein. The table lists some 140,000 distinct CDR3 sequences, 41% of them singletons. This receptor was identified in a human donor in good health, serving as a control. The sequencing sample was made of sorted CD4+, CD8+, or CD8+CD57+ T cells (not recorded which) from PBMCs. This sequence joins TRBV3-1 and TRBJ2-7; D not resolved. DNA for the CDR3: TGTGCCAGCAGCCAAGGTAGGCTGTACGAGCAGTACTTC. Translated: CASSQGRLYEQYF.